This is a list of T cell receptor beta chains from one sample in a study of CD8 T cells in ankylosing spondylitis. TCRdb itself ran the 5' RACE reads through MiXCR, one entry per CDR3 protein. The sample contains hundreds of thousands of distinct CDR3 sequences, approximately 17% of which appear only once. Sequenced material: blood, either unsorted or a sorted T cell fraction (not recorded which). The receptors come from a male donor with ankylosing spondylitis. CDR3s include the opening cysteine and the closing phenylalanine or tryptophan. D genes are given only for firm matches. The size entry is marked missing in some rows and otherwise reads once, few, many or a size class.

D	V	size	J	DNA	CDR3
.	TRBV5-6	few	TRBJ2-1	TGTGCCAGCAGCTTAGACAGGAGCAGATTAAATGAGCAGTTCTTC	CASSLDRSRLNEQFF
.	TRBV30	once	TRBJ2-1	TGTGCCTGGAGGACGGTTAGCAGCTACAATGAGCAGTTCTTC	CAWRTVSSYNEQFF
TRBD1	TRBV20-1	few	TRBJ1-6	TGCATCCCCCGGGACAGCTATAATTCACCCCTCCACTTT	CIPRDSYNSPLHF
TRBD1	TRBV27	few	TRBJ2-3	TGTGCCAGCAGTTTTCCGAGGGGGACAGGGCGCACAGATACGCAGTATTTT	CASSFPRGTGRTDTQYF
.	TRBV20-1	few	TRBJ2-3	TGCAGTGCTCCAGCCTTCGACTCCGGGGGAAGCACAGATACGCAGTATTTT	CSAPAFDSGGSTDTQYF
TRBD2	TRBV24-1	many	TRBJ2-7	TGTGCCACCAGTGGGACTAGCGGCACTGCCGAGCAGTACTTC	CATSGTSGTAEQYF
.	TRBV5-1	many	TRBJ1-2	TGCGCCAGCAGCTTGGACAGTAACTATGGCTACACCTTC	CASSLDSNYGYTF
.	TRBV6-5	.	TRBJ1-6	TGTGCCAGTCGCACGAATAATTCACCCCTCCACTTT	CASRTNNSPLHF
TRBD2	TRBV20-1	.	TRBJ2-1	TGCAGGGCGACTAGCGGGAGCTACAATGAGCAGTTCTTC	CRATSGSYNEQFF
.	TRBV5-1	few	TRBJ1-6	TGCGCCAGCAGCCGCGGGGAGGTCTCCTATAATTCACCCCTCCACTTT	CASSRGEVSYNSPLHF
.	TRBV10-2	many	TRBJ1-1	TGCGCCAGCAAGGCAGCGAACACTGAAGCTTTCTTT	CASKAANTEAFF
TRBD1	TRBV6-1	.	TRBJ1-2	TGTGCCAGCAGAAGCGACAGGGGCGGAAACTATGGCTACACCTTC	CASRSDRGGNYGYTF
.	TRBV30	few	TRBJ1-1	TGTGCCTGGAACCGACAGTTTGAAGCTTTCTTT	CAWNRQFEAFF
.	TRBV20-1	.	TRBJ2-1	TGCAGTGCTAGAGTACCGGGGAGGAATGAGCAGTTCTTC	CSARVPGRNEQFF
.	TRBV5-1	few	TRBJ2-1	TGCGCCAGCAGTGACTTACGGACCTACAATGAGCAGTTCTTC	CASSDLRTYNEQFF
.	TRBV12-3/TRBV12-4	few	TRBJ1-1	TGTGCCAGCAGGACGGGGGGGCACACTGAAGCTTTCTTT	CASRTGGHTEAFF
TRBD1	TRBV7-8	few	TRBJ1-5	TGTGCCAGCAGCCGGTCGGGGACAGGGGCCCCACAGCCCCAGCATTTT	CASSRSGTGAPQPQHF
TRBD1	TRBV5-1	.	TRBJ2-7	TGCGCCAGCAGCTCCGCCGGGACAGGGAGCTACGAGCAGTACTTC	CASSSAGTGSYEQYF
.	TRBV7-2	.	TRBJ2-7	TGTGCCAGCAGCCGATCGAAAACCTACGAGCAGTACTTC	CASSRSKTYEQYF
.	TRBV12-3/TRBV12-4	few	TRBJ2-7	TGTGCCAGCAGCCCTCGTGGGATAGCCTACGAGCAGTACTTC	CASSPRGIAYEQYF
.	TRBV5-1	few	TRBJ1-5	TGCGCCAGCAGCTCGGGGACATTCGGGTTCAATCAGCCCCAGCATTTT	CASSSGTFGFNQPQHF
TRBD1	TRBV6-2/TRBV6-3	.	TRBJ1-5	TGTGCCAGCAGTTATCGCAGGGGGGAACAGCCCCAGCATTTT	CASSYRRGEQPQHF
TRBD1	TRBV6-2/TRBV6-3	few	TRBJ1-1	TGTGCCAGCAGCCTAGGCGGGACAGGGGGCGCCGAAGCTTTCTTT	CASSLGGTGGAEAFF
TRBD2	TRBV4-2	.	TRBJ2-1	TGTGCCAGCAGCCACGCTCCGGGACTAGCGGACAATGAGCAGTTCTTC	CASSHAPGLADNEQFF
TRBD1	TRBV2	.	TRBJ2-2	TGTGCCAGCAGTGAAGAGGACAGGTACACCGGGGAGCTGTTTTTT	CASSEEDRYTGELFF
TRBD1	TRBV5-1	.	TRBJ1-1	TGCGCCAGCAGCCCCCCGACAGGGGGAAACACTGAAGCTTTCTTT	CASSPPTGGNTEAFF